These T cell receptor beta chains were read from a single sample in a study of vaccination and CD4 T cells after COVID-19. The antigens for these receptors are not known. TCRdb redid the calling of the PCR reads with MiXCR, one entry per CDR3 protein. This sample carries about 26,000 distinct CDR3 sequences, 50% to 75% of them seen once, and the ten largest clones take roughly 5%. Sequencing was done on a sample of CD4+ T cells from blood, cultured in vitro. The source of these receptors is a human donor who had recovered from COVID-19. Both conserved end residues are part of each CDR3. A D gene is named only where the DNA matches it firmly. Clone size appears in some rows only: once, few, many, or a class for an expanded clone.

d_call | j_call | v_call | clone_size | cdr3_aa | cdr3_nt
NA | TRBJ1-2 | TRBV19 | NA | CASKRGTLSNYGYTF | TGTGCCAGTAAGAGGGGGACCCTATCTAACTATGGCTACACCTTC
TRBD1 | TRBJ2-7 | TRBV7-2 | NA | CASSLVGGTGGYEQYF | TGTGCCAGCAGCTTAGTAGGGGGAACAGGGGGCTACGAGCAGTACTTC
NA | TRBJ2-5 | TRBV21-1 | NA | CASSNPHLAGDRETQYF | TGTGCCAGCAGCAACCCTCATCTAGCGGGAGATAGAGAGACCCAGTACTTC
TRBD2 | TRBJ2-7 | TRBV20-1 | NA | CSARGLAEYEQYF | TGCAGTGCTAGAGGACTAGCGGAATACGAGCAGTACTTC
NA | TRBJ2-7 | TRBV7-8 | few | CASSSRRVTGEQYF | TGTGCCAGCAGCTCGCGTCGGGTGACCGGGGAGCAGTACTTC
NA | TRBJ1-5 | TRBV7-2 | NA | CASSLGGPVGFEPQHF | TGTGCCAGCAGCTTAGGAGGCCCGGTGGGCTTTGAGCCCCAGCATTTT
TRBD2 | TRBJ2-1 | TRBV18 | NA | CASSPTSGVYNEQFF | TGTGCCAGCTCACCCACTAGCGGGGTTTACAATGAGCAGTTCTTC
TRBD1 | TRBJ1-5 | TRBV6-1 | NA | CASSKDRGHNQPQHF | TGTGCCAGCAGTAAGGACAGGGGGCACAATCAGCCCCAGCATTTT
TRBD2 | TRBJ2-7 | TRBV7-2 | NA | CASSWGLADYEQYF | TGTGCCAGCAGCTGGGGACTAGCGGATTACGAGCAGTACTTC
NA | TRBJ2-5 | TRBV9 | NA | CASSVAPVRETQYF | TGTGCCAGCAGCGTAGCACCGGTTCGGGAGACCCAGTACTTC
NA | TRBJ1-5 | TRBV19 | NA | CASRYPGGLQPQHF | TGTGCCAGTAGATACCCGGGAGGACTTCAGCCCCAGCATTTT
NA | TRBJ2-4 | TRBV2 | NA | CASSKQGMRDAGQYF | TGTGCCAGCAGTAAACAGGGAATGAGGGACGCTGGTCAGTACTTC
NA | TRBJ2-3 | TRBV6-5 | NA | CASSYSQGRTDTQYF | TGTGCCAGCAGTTACTCGCAGGGGAGAACAGATACGCAGTATTTT
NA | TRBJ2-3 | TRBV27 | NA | CASSPGAGLTGSDTQYF | TGTGCCAGCAGTCCGGGGGCGGGGTTGACGGGGTCAGATACGCAGTATTTT
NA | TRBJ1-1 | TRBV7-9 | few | CASSLPGTGNTEAFF | TGTGCCAGCAGCTTACCGGGGACGGGGAACACTGAAGCTTTCTTT
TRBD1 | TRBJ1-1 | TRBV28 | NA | CAADRGGTEAFF | TGTGCCGCTGACAGGGGTGGTACTGAAGCTTTCTTT
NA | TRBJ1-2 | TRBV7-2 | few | CASSLRQTLANYGYTF | TGTGCCAGCAGCTTACGACAGACTCTAGCTAACTATGGCTACACCTTC
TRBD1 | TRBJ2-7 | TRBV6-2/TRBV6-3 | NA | CASSTPGQAVDEQYF | TGTGCCAGCAGTACCCCTGGACAGGCGGTGGACGAGCAGTACTTC
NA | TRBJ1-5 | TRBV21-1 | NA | CATSRENQPQHF | TGTGCCACGTCCAGGGAAAATCAGCCCCAGCATTTT
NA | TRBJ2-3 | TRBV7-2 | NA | CASSLGLGATDTQYF | TGTGCCAGCAGCTTAGGGCTCGGGGCTACAGATACGCAGTATTTT
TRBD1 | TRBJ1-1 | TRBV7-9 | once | CASSPDRGGEAFF | TGTGCCAGCAGCCCGGACAGGGGCGGTGAAGCTTTCTTT
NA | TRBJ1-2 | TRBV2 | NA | CASSEVGGRGSGYTF | TGTGCCAGCAGTGAAGTAGGGGGACGGGGTAGCGGCTACACCTTC
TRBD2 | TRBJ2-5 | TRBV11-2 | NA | CASSPDVWGGRAFSQETQYF | TGTGCCAGCAGCCCCGATGTGTGGGGCGGGAGGGCCTTCAGTCAAGAGACCCAGTACTTC
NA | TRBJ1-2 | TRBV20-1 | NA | CSASERGAYGYTF | TGCAGTGCTAGCGAGCGGGGGGCCTATGGCTACACCTTC
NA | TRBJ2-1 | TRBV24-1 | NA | CATSDAGQGVVHEQFF | TGTGCCACCAGTGACGCCGGGCAGGGCGTAGTTCATGAGCAGTTCTTC
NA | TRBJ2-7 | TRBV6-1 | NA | CASSERSSYEQYF | TGTGCCAGCAGTGAAAGGAGCTCCTACGAGCAGTACTTC
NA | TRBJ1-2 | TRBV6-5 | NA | CASSYGGGYTF | TGTGCCAGCAGTTACGGGGGAGGCTACACCTTC
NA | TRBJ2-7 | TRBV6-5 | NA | CATQLVTGLRSDEQYF | TGTGCCACGCAGTTGGTAACAGGTTTACGATCAGACGAGCAGTACTTC
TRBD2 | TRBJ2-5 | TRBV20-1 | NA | CSAPGLAGGPHQETQYF | TGCAGTGCTCCAGGACTAGCGGGAGGGCCTCACCAGGAGACCCAGTACTTC
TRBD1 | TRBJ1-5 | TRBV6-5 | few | CASSYSGQQPQHF | TGTGCCAGCAGTTACTCGGGACAGCAGCCCCAGCATTTT
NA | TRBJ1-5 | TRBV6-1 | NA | CAGSAPKGQGRNQPQHF | TGTGCCGGCAGCGCCCCGAAGGGGCAGGGGCGGAATCAGCCCCAGCATTTT
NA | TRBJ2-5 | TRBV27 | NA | CASSPLITTGDGTQYF | TGTGCCAGCAGTCCCCTTATAACAACGGGGGATGGGACCCAGTACTTC
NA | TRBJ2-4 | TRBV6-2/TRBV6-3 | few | CASRGADTLLKNIQYF | TGTGCCAGCAGAGGAGCGGACACCCTGCTCAAAAACATTCAGTACTTC
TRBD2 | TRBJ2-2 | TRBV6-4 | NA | CASSRLAGGTGELFF | TGTGCCAGCAGTCGACTAGCGGGAGGGACCGGGGAGCTGTTTTTT
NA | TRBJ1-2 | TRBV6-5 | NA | CASSYRHLGGYTF | TGTGCCAGCAGTTACCGACACCTAGGCGGCTACACCTTC
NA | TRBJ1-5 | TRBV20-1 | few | CSARDTINQPQHF | TGCAGTGCTAGGGACACTATCAATCAGCCCCAGCATTTT
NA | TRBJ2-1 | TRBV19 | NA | CASNPGQARFGDEQFF | TGTGCCAGTAACCCTGGACAAGCGCGGTTTGGGGATGAGCAGTTCTTC
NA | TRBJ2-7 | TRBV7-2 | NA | CASSPLGEQYF | TGTGCCAGCAGCCCTTTAGGGGAGCAGTACTTC
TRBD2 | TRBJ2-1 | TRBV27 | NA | CASTPGASGSRFYNEQFF | TGTGCCAGCACCCCAGGGGCTAGCGGGAGTCGGTTCTACAATGAGCAGTTCTTC
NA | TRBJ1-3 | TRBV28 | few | CASSSGGGGRNTIYF | TGTGCCAGCAGTTCCGGAGGGGGTGGGAGAAACACCATATATTTT
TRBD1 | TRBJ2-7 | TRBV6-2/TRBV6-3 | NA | CASSGGGTGGYEQYF | TGTGCCAGCAGTGGTGGCGGGACAGGGGGCTACGAGCAGTACTTC
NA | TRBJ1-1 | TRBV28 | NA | CASSLLGGGGYTEAFF | TGTGCCAGCAGTTTATTAGGGGGGGGAGGATACACTGAAGCTTTCTTT
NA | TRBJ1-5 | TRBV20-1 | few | CSANRVGSGRFSNQPQHF | TGCAGTGCAAATAGAGTTGGGTCAGGGCGGTTTAGCAATCAGCCCCAGCATTTT
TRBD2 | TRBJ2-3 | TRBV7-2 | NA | CASLREWGTDTQYF | TGTGCCAGCCTGCGGGAGTGGGGCACAGATACGCAGTATTTT
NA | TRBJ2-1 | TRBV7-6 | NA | CASTPGHRSYNEQFF | TGTGCCAGCACCCCGGGACATCGCTCCTACAATGAGCAGTTCTTC
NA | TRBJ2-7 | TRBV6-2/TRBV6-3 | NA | CASTQPLPARYEQYF | TGTGCCAGCACCCAACCTCTACCCGCCAGGTACGAGCAGTACTTC
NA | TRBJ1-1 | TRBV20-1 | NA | CSAGGKANTEAFF | TGCAGTGCCGGCGGTAAGGCGAACACTGAAGCTTTCTTT
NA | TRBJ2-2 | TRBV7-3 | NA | CASSSGGGGELFF | TGTGCCAGCAGCTCCGGGGGAGGCGGGGAGCTGTTTTTT
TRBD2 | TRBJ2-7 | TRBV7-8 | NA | CASSLSSGRGVQYF | TGTGCCAGCAGCTTATCTAGCGGGAGAGGAGTGCAGTACTTC
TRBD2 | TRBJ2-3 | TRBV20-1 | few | CSARRREGPTDTQYF | TGCAGTGCTAGAAGGCGGGAGGGCCCGACAGATACGCAGTATTTT
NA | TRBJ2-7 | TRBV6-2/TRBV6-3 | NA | CASSNGGPSFYEQYF | TGTGCCAGCAGTAATGGGGGTCCTTCTTTCTACGAGCAGTACTTC
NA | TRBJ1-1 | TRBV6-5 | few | CASSYGWVVHTEAFF | TGTGCCAGCAGTTACGGGTGGGTTGTGCACACTGAAGCTTTCTTT
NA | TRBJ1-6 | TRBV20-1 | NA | CSATRPRDSPLHF | TGCAGTGCCACCCGCCCTAGGGATTCACCCCTCCACTTT
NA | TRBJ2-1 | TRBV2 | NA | CASRTNSYNEQFF | TGTGCCAGCCGGACTAACTCCTACAATGAGCAGTTCTTC
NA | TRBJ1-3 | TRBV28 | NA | CASRVGGTRNTIYF | TGTGCCAGCCGGGTGGGGGGGACTCGAAACACCATATATTTT